One sample yielded the 32 T cell receptor beta chains listed below, sequenced in a study of blood T cells in healthy people across ages. Primers used in a second PCR of roughly 7 to 12 cycles were a sample-barcoded 5' primer and a J-beta primer mix. From the 5' RACE reads, TCRdb called clonotypes with MiXCR, one entry per CDR3 protein. The table records fewer than 750,000 distinct CDR3 sequences, roughly half of them present only once. Sequencing input: blood. Receptors were obtained from a woman at least 80 years old in good health.

The rearrangement uses TRBV6-1 and TRBJ1-1; D call uncertain. Per the germline V gene, CDR1 is MNHNS and CDR2 is SASEGT. The CDR3 consists of 13 residues. Trimming stripped 6 bases from V and 1 base from J, with 9 bases between. CDR3 sequence: CASRASTNTEAFF. The CDR3 DNA follows: TGTGCCAGCAGAGCATCGACGAACACTGAAGCTTTCTTT.

This clonotype came up a few times. Given a much more abundant clone one base away, this may be a read error. The chain is built from TRBV4-1 and TRBJ2-1; D perhaps matches TRBD2 (6 bases). CDR1 is MGHRA, CDR2 YSYEKL, per germline. Trimming left V 3 bases short and J 8 bases short, with 14 bases between. The CDR3 length is 14 residues. The CDR3 region has the DNA TGCGCCAGCAGCCAGTGCGGGACCAAGGATGAGCAGTTCTTC. Protein product: CASSQCGTKDEQFF.

The chain is built from TRBV9 and TRBJ2-3; D is uncertain. Trimming removed 5 bases from V and 4 bases from J, with 14 bases in between. CDR3 length: 14 residues. Germline loops: CDR1 SGDLS, CDR2 YYNGEE. CDR3 bases: TGTGCCAGCAGTCGCAGAATCCAATCAGATACGCAGTATTTT. Protein: CASSRRIQSDTQYF.

The sample holds a few counts of this clonotype. The chain joins TRBV3-1 to TRBJ1-4; no clear D. The CDR3 is made up of 15 amino acids. The germline CDR1 and CDR2 sequences are LGHDT and YNNKEL (reference sequence). Trimming cost V 0 bases and J 7 bases, with 12 bases left between them. CDR3 residues: CASSQDSQQFEKLFF. In DNA form, the CDR3 reads TGTGCCAGCAGCCAAGATTCACAGCAATTTGAAAAACTGTTTTTT.

V and J are TRBV7-8 and TRBJ2-3, with TRBD2 matching over 13 bases. V dropped 1 base and J dropped 4; count of bases not matched to a gene: 5. The CDR3 contains 17 residues. CDR1 and CDR2 (germline): SGHVS, FQNEAQ. The DNA for the CDR3 is TGTGCCAGCAGCTTAGAGACTAGCGGGGGGTGGGCAGATACGCAGTATTTT. Its protein product is CASSLETSGGWADTQYF.

The chain employs TRBV25-1 and TRBJ1-2; 8 nucleotides match TRBD1. This CDR3 has 14 residues. Germline V lookup: CDR1 MGHDK, CDR2 SYGVNS. The V segment lost 3 bases and the J segment 4 bases; nucleotides outside the gene matches: 4. The CDR3 loop is CASSEDREVYGYTF. DNA of the CDR3: TGTGCCAGCAGTGAGGACAGGGAGGTCTATGGCTACACCTTC.

This clonotype was observed a handful of times. J is TRBJ2-3 and V is TRBV5-5; D may correspond to TRBD1 or TRBD2 (6 bases each). CDR1 is SGHKS, CDR2 YYEKEE, per germline (reference sequence). The V end lost 1 base, the J end lost 0 bases, and 12 bases lay between the germline ends. The CDR3 has 16 residues. The CDR3 DNA sequence: TGTGCCAGCAGCTTGAGGGGGGCCCCTAGCACAGATACGCAGTATTTT. Translated: CASSLRGAPSTDTQYF. Complete variable domain (other parts from reference TRBV5-5 and TRBJ2-3): DAGVTQSPTHLIKTRGQQVTLRCSPISGHKSVSWYQQVLGQGPQFIFQYYEKEERGRGNFPDRFSARQFPNYSSELNVNALLLGDSALYLCASSLRGAPSTDTQYFGPGTRLTVL.

A single count supports this clonotype. A much larger clone differs by one base, so this may be a read error. The V gene is TRBV5-1, the J gene TRBJ2-1; TRBD1 or TRBD2 may be the D gene (5 bases each). The CDR3 has 14 residues. CDR1 and CDR2 from the germline V gene are SGHRS and YFSETQ. The CDR3 bases are TGCACCAGTTGGGACCCCAGATCCTACAATGAGCAGTTCTTC. It is translated as CTSWDPRSYNEQFF.

This clonotype has more than one count but fewer than ten. The chain joins TRBV28 to TRBJ2-5; no reliable D call. This CDR3 spans 13 amino acids. Trimming pared 5 bases from V and 5 bases from J, leaving 12 bases between. Germline CDR1 reads MDHEN; CDR2 reads SYDVKM. The CDR3 DNA reads TGTGCCAGCAGTGACGAAGGGTTGGAGACCCAGTACTTC. Its protein product is CASSDEGLETQYF.

The J gene is TRBJ2-7, the V gene TRBV20-1; D might be TRBD1 (7 bases). CDR1 is DFQATT, CDR2 SNEGSKA, per germline (reference sequence). Deletions cut 0 bases from V and 2 bases from J, with 17 bases between. The CDR3 extends over 16 amino acids. CDR3 residues: CSARDPRQGEAYEQYF. CDR3 in DNA: TGCAGTGCTAGAGATCCCCGGCAGGGGGAGGCCTACGAGCAGTACTTC.

The rearrangement uses TRBV7-9 and TRBJ2-7; D gene ambiguous. The CDR3 covers 12 residues. The V end was cut by 5 bases, the J end by 7 bases, with 12 bases between. Germline CDR1 SEHNR, CDR2 FQNEAQ (reference sequence). The CDR3, as DNA: TGTGCCAGCAGCGCCCTCAGTGGGGAGCAGTACTTC. Protein sequence: CASSALSGEQYF.

This sequence joins TRBV15 and TRBJ1-3; no firm D call. V was trimmed by 0 bases and J by 8 bases, leaving 8 bases between them. CDR1 and CDR2 (germline): LNHNV, YYDKDF (reference sequence). The CDR3 runs 13 residues. CDR3 loop: CATSRDVGDTIYF. The CDR3 nucleotides read TGTGCCACCAGCAGAGATGTGGGAGACACCATATATTTT.

This clonotype showed up many times. The chain carries TRBV29-1 and TRBJ1-2, with D hard to call. In germline, CDR1 is SQVTM, CDR2 ANQGSEA. The CDR3 contains 12 residues. V shed 7 bases and J shed 4 bases, with 13 bases lying between them. The CDR3 loop reads CSATHGSYGYTF. DNA of the CDR3: TGCAGCGCTACCCACGGCTCCTATGGCTACACCTTC.

This clonotype was seen only once. The chain recombines TRBV6-4 with TRBJ1-2; a possible D gene is TRBD1 (5 bases). This CDR3 has 16 amino acids. Germline CDR1 MRHNA, CDR2 SNTAGT. Trimming removed 2 bases at V and 4 bases at J, with 17 bases between. Written as DNA, the CDR3 is TGTGCCAGCAGTGACCCTCCTAACCTGGGGGGCTATGGCTACACCTTC. It yields the protein CASSDPPNLGGYGYTF.

In regard to this clonotype: A read error is possible here, since a much larger clone lies one base away. This chain joins TRBV12-3 or TRBV12-4 and TRBJ2-1, with 11 bases lining up with TRBD2. V lost 5 bases, J lost 13 bases, and 10 bases stayed unmatched. There are 14 residues in the CDR3. CDR3 in amino acids: CASSVSLAGAIQFF. CDR3 DNA: TGTGCCAGCAGTGTCTCACTAGCGGGAGCCATACAGTTCTTC.

About this clonotype: This may arise from a read error, as a much more abundant clone is one base away. The V and J genes are TRBV6-6 and TRBJ2-2; D gene ambiguous. Per germline, CDR1 MNHNY and CDR2 SVGAGI (reference sequence). This CDR3 region has 15 residues. The DNA of the CDR3 is TGTGCCGGCAGTCCAAGGGCCCGTTTACCCGGGGAGCTGTTTTTT. It codes for CAGSPRARLPGELFF.

This clonotype was recorded once. The chain has TRBV10-2 and TRBJ2-7, with D uncertain. CDR1 is WSHSY, CDR2 SAAADI, per germline. This CDR3 spans 11 amino acids. With 10 bases removed from V and 8 bases from J, the gap between germline ends came to 15 bases. The CDR3 region is CATQDLAKQYF. The CDR3 nucleotides are TGCGCCACCCAAGACCTTGCCAAGCAGTACTTC.

This clonotype has ten or more counts. V is TRBV5-1 and J is TRBJ2-6; D gene unclear. Germline V lookup: CDR1 SGHRS, CDR2 YFSETQ. V gave up 4 bases and J gave up 2 bases, with 10 bases separating them. The CDR3 is made up of 15 amino acids. The CDR3 sequence is CASSLTDTGANVLTF. CDR3 bases: TGCGCCAGCAGCCTGACGGATACTGGGGCCAACGTCCTGACTTTC.

The table lists this clonotype with a count of one. The V gene is TRBV6-6, the J gene TRBJ2-3; no reliable D call. Germline V gene sequence: CDR1 MNHNY, CDR2 SVGAGI (reference sequence). The CDR3 is made up of 14 amino acids. The germline V and J ends were trimmed by 2 bases and 2 bases, with 8 bases remaining between them. CDR3 DNA: TGTGCCAGCAGTTACATTCTTAACACAGATACGCAGTATTTT. Protein: CASSYILNTDTQYF.

This clonotype has only a few counts. This chain uses TRBV29-1 with TRBJ1-2; D is unclear. The germline V gene has CDR1 SQVTM and CDR2 ANQGSEA. Trimming stripped 3 bases from V and 4 bases from J, with 15 bases between. The CDR3 extends over 14 amino acids. The CDR3 sequence: CSVDLGKVGYGYTF. The CDR3 DNA is TGCAGCGTTGATCTAGGGAAAGTAGGCTATGGCTACACCTTC. Full variable domain (rest looked up from reference TRBV29-1 and TRBJ1-2): SAVISQKPSRDICQRGTSLTIQCQVDSQVTMMFWYRQQPGQSLTLIATANQGSEATYESGFVIDKFPISRPNLTFSTLTVSNMSPEDSSIYLCSVDLGKVGYGYTFGSGTRLTVV.

Ten or more counts support this clonotype. The genes are TRBV7-2 and TRBJ2-1, with 8 bases identical to TRBD2. Trimming cost V 6 bases and J 4 bases; bases outside gene matches: 8. The CDR3 contains 15 residues. Germline V gene sequence: CDR1 SGHTA, CDR2 FQGNSA. CDR3 in amino acids: CASSHRLAGYNEQFF. The CDR3, as DNA: TGTGCCAGCAGTCATAGATTAGCGGGATACAATGAGCAGTTCTTC.

The V call is TRBV28, the J call TRBJ2-5, with 7 bases identical to TRBD2. CDR1 is MDHEN, CDR2 SYDVKM, per germline. V was clipped by 3 bases and J by 11 bases; unmatched bases: 12. The CDR3 runs 14 residues. The CDR3 is CASSLAGVPNEQYF. In DNA form, the CDR3 reads TGTGCCAGCAGTTTGGCGGGAGTCCCCAATGAGCAGTACTTC.

As regards this clonotype: A much bigger clone sits one base away, suggesting this may be a read error. The chain carries TRBV29-1 and TRBJ1-2; D uncertain. This CDR3 region has 9 residues. CDR1 is SQVTM and CDR2 is ANQGSEA in the germline V gene. CDR3 DNA sequence: TGCAGCGCTGGATATGACTACACCTTC. Amino acids: CSAGYDYTF.

This clonotype was counted a single time. The chain joins TRBV7-2 to TRBJ2-5; D is unclear. The J call may be incorrect, as the DNA end agrees better with TRBJ2-7. This CDR3 is built from 12 residues. CDR1 and CDR2 (germline): SGHTA, FQGNSA. CDR3 protein: CASSVQPYEQYF. CDR3 DNA sequence: TGTGCCAGCAGCGTACAGCCCTACGAGCAGTACTTC.

V is TRBV4-3 and J is TRBJ2-7, with D maybe TRBD1 (6 bases). The V end lost 3 bases, the J end lost 4 bases, and 16 bases lay between the germline ends. The length of the CDR3 is 15 residues. CDR1 and CDR2 (germline): LGHNA, YSLEER. The CDR3 DNA follows: TGCGCCAGCAGCCAGCTGACAGGAGATAGTTACGAGCAGTACTTC. Amino acids: CASSQLTGDSYEQYF.

This clonotype was recorded many times. This chain joins TRBV20-1 and TRBJ2-3, with D perhaps TRBD2 (6 bases). CDR1 is DFQATT and CDR2 is SNEGSKA in the germline V gene (reference sequence). This CDR3 region has 15 residues. V gave up 5 bases and J gave up 2 bases, with 17 bases separating them. The CDR3 loop is CSAFHSGLVTDTQYF. CDR3 DNA: TGCAGTGCTTTTCATAGCGGCTTAGTCACAGATACGCAGTATTTT.

The chain links TRBV6-1 to TRBJ1-1; TRBD1 agrees at 7 bases. Germline-derived CDR1 and CDR2 are MNHNS and SASEGT. With V trimmed by 6 bases and J by 1 base, 2 bases remained unmatched. This CDR3 spans 13 amino acids. CDR3 in DNA: TGTGCCAGCAGCAAGGGGGCGAACACTGAAGCTTTCTTT. Translating gives CASSKGANTEAFF.

The chain is built from TRBV20-1 and TRBJ2-7; no clear D gene. Per the germline V gene, CDR1 is DFQATT and CDR2 is SNEGSKA (reference sequence). CDR3 length: 12 residues. V was cut by 3 bases and J by 0 bases, with 6 bases left in between. CDR3: CSARDDSYEQYF. CDR3 in DNA: TGCAGTGCTAGGGATGACTCCTACGAGCAGTACTTC.

J is TRBJ1-2 and V is TRBV27; D call uncertain. Deletions cut 6 bases from V and 4 bases from J, with 12 bases between. Germline-derived CDR1 and CDR2 are MNHEY and SMNVEV (reference sequence). The CDR3 consists of 13 residues. The CDR3 is CASRLDGSYGYTF. Here the CDR3 DNA reads TGTGCCAGCAGACTTGACGGATCCTATGGCTACACCTTC.

V and J are TRBV6-6 and TRBJ2-3, with TRBD2 as a possible D gene (6 bases). The V end lost 3 bases, the J end lost 6 bases, and 7 bases lay between the germline ends. The CDR3 covers 12 residues. CDR1 is MNHNY and CDR2 is SVGAGI in the germline V gene (reference sequence). DNA for the CDR3: TGTGCCAGCAGTTATGGGAGGGATACGCAGTATTTT. Translated, it gives CASSYGRDTQYF.

The chain couples TRBV7-9 to TRBJ2-7, with D hard to call. This CDR3 comprises 14 residues. Trimming removed 5 bases at V and 2 bases at J, with 13 bases between. Germline V lookup: CDR1 SEHNR, CDR2 FQNEAQ (reference sequence). The CDR3 here is CASSPARNTYEQYF. As DNA, the CDR3 is TGTGCCAGCAGCCCTGCCCGGAACACCTACGAGCAGTACTTC.

This clonotype was recorded many times. The genes are TRBV11-2 and TRBJ1-1; no reliable D call. Trimming stripped 2 bases from V and 4 bases from J, with 8 bases between. The CDR3 loop spans 13 amino acids. Germline CDR1 reads SGHAT; CDR2 reads FQNNGV. Here the CDR3 DNA reads TGTGCCAGCAGCTTAAGGGAAGGCACTGAAGCTTTCTTT. Protein product: CASSLREGTEAFF.